This TCR beta chain derives from a study of T cells in Graves' hyperthyroidism and ophthalmopathy. Across the study: Peripheral blood specimens were obtained at initial diagnosis, prior to any treatment. General study points: Most clonotypes expanded in thyroid above 0.001 were likewise present in blood. The model made its ophthalmopathy prediction, and onset followed a median about 6 months later.

Amplified TCR beta CDR3 regions came from RNA transcripts. Carried out on the TCR CDR3, a first-round RT-PCR used the HTBI primer set. TCRdb processed the multiplex PCR reads anew with MiXCR; each CDR3 protein has one entry. Of a few hundred thousand distinct CDR3 sequences listed, approximately 14% were seen once; the top ten hold under 7.5%. V lost 6 bases to trimming and J lost 2 bases, with 14 bases between them. Germline CDR1 reads MNHEY; CDR2 reads SMNVEV (reference sequence). This CDR3 contains 15 residues. In making diagnoses, clinical symptoms, serum thyroxine and TRAb, thyroid ultrasound and orbital computed tomography were all used. This clonotype was detected only a few times. Its antigen is currently unknown.

This receptor was taken from a woman aged 25 to 45 with Graves' hyperthyroidism. Sequencing input: blood. V is TRBV27 and J is TRBJ1-3, with D possibly matching TRBD1 (6 bases). The DNA of the CDR3 is TGTGCCAGCAGGGCTACAGGGCTGACTGGAAACACCATATATTTT. It encodes CASRATGLTGNTIYF.